What follows are 9 T cell receptor beta chains derived from one specimen sequenced in a study of control samples from healthy donors and cancer patients. Repertoires were generated with immunoSEQ multiplex PCR, while TCRdb's copy carries only in-frame clones and drops some. The clone table shows approximately 190,000 clones, with the ten largest holding 2% to 2.5%. Input material: blood. The receptors derive from a woman aged 25 to 39 in good health.

The chain joins TRBV24-1 to TRBJ1-4, with 10 nucleotides matching TRBD1. This CDR3 spans 15 amino acids. The ends lost 2 bases at V and 7 bases at J; junction bases unmatched: 3. CDR1 and CDR2 (germline): KGHDR, SFDVKD. CDR3 region: CATSDWDRGVEKLFF. In DNA, the CDR3 is TGTGCCACCAGTGATTGGGACAGGGGAGTTGAAAAACTGTTTTTT.

The genes are TRBV4-2 and TRBJ1-5, with 7 bases aligning to TRBD1. From germline, CDR1 is LGHNA and CDR2 YNFKEQ. CDR3 size: 16 residues. After removal of 2 bases from V and 4 bases from J, the junction contained 8 bases not matched to a gene. The chain's CDR3 is CASSQSPGTANQPQHF. The CDR3 bases are TGTGCCAGCAGCCAATCGCCAGGGACAGCAAATCAGCCCCAGCATTTT.

V gene TRBV2 combines with J gene TRBJ2-2, with 9 bases matching TRBD1. Trimming cost V 7 bases and J 5 bases; bases outside gene matches: 5. Per the germline V gene, CDR1 is SNHLY and CDR2 is FYNNEI. The CDR3 length is 14 residues. CDR3 in amino acids: CASMGQGHTGELFF. In nucleotides, the CDR3 is TGTGCCAGCATGGGACAGGGTCATACCGGGGAGCTGTTTTTT. The full variable domain, completed using reference TRBV2 and TRBJ2-2, is EPEVTQTPSHQVTQMGQEVILRCVPISNHLYFYWYRQILGQKVEFLVSFYNNEISEKSEIFDDQFSVERPDGSNFTLKIRSTKLEDSAMYFCASMGQGHTGELFFGEGSRLTVL.

The V and J genes are TRBV27 and TRBJ1-2; no clear D gene. V was pared by 1 base and J by 4 bases, with 13 bases between. Germline CDR1 reads MNHEY; CDR2 reads SMNVEV (reference sequence). This CDR3 contains 15 residues. CDR3 amino acids: CASSLFYPGIYGYTF. As DNA, the CDR3 is TGTGCCAGCAGTTTATTTTACCCAGGCATCTATGGCTACACCTTC.

The chain links TRBV12-5 to TRBJ2-5, with D tentatively TRBD2 (5 bases). The germline gives CDR1 LGHNT, CDR2 FRNRAP. The CDR3 extends over 15 amino acids. V lost 1 base, J lost 5 bases, and 14 bases lay in between. CDR3 coding DNA: TGTGCTAGTGGTTTGGGAGTCGGGGATGGGGAGACCCAGTACTTC. Translated: CASGLGVGDGETQYF.

The chain couples TRBV28 to TRBJ1-1; no definite D call. Trimming cost V 5 bases and J 11 bases, with 18 bases left between them. Germline V gene lookup returns CDR1 MDHEN and CDR2 SYDVKM. CDR3 length equals 13 residues. Here the CDR3 reads CASSLTNSEGAFF. The DNA for the CDR3 is TGTGCCAGCAGTCTGACTAACTCCGAAGGGGCTTTCTTT.

The chain uses TRBV7-3 and TRBJ2-3; maybe TRBD2 (5 bases). Germline values: CDR1 SGHTA, CDR2 FQGTGA. V lost 6 bases to trimming and J lost 4 bases, with 11 bases between them. The CDR3 loop spans 13 amino acids. The CDR3 reads CASRQTGSDTQYF. In DNA form, the CDR3 reads TGTGCCAGCAGGCAAACGGGATCAGATACGCAGTATTTT.

The chain couples TRBV2 to TRBJ2-3, with a tentative D call TRBD1 (5 bases). CDR1 and CDR2 (germline): SNHLY, FYNNEI. V dropped 7 bases and J dropped 6 bases, with 14 bases sitting between them. The CDR3 consists of 13 residues. CDR3 region: CASIRVGQDTQYF. CDR3 nucleotide sequence: TGTGCCAGCATTCGGGTGGGGCAGGATACGCAGTATTTT.

V and J are TRBV4-3 and TRBJ2-1; TRBD2 matches at 10 bases. The CDR3 runs 13 residues. Germline values: CDR1 LGHNA, CDR2 YSLEER. The V gene end was trimmed by 5 bases and the J gene end by 10 bases; junction bases not matched to a gene: 5. The DNA of the CDR3 is TGCGCCAGCAGCTATGGACTAGCGGTGGAGCAGTTCTTC. It yields the protein CASSYGLAVEQFF.